The T cell receptor beta chain described here comes from a study of blood T cell repertoires in COVID-19 (dated by TCRdb to the early 2020s). Looking at the study overall: Collaborator samples came from the United States, Italy and Spain and covered acute and convalescent phases of COVID-19. The prospective study material was composed of cDNA or gDNA derived from T cells, B-cell-depleted T cells, or PBMCs. Deeply sampled blood TCRbeta repertoires from subjects exposed to, actively infected with, or recovered from COVID-19 were included in the dataset. A freely available public database, intended as a resource for researchers studying the immune response to SARS-CoV-2, is where the repertoires were released. The samples were drawn from two sources: the first 160 participants of the ongoing ImmuneRACE study, and over 950 subjects contributed by 6 global collaborators. The sample metadata nearly always contained a de-identified subject ID, COVID-19 status, age in years and sex. HLA class I and class II types, where available, came from metadata supplied by the sample provider rather than from assay-based typing. Overall study results and their limits: Clinical and demographic metadata were provided uncurated, with the amount varying by source and participant.

Points on this clone: Its target antigen remains unknown. Base-call qualities are not available, and no considerably larger clone is one nucleotide away.

Collaborating institutions collected whole blood in K2EDTA tubes following their own protocols. For TCRbeta analysis, collaborators shipped samples as frozen whole blood, isolated PBMCs, or DNA extracted from either of those sample types. The CDR3, cysteine through phenylalanine, is 17 amino acids long. Of the read, only the CDR3 DNA is kept; its 51 bases are in frame from base 1. Reading the germline V gene (reference sequence) gives CDR1 SGHNT and CDR2 YYREEE. After removal of 0 bases from V and 2 bases from J, the junction retains 10 bases not matched to a gene. TCRbeta CDR3 regions were amplified from genomic DNA using the immunoSEQ Assay, a bias-controlled multiplex PCR. From the authors' description of their analysis: The number of nucleated cells in each sample was estimated from the amplification of reference gene primers within the assay. To quantify the absolute abundance of each unique TCRbeta CDR3 rearrangement, sequence reads were collapsed and filtered. For each sample, productive Simpson clonality was calculated as the square root of Simpson's diversity index over productive rearrangements. As stored in TCRdb, this immuneACCESS dataset retains in-frame rearrangements with V and J assigned. A fraction of the clones does not appear; measured against another copy, unresolved V genes explain less than half of the discrepancy, and the remainder lacks a known reason. The V and J calls and the clone size are those of that table, but D and trimming were determined from the DNA. For this sample there are approximately 250,000 clones; around nine tenths appear just once. The leading ten clones occupy roughly 2% of the sample.

The sequence is built from TRBV5-4 and TRBJ1-1; TRBD1 lines up with 7 middle nucleotides. The TCR originated in a man aged 25 to 40 with active or convalescent COVID-19. Sequencing input: peripheral blood. The CDR3 region has the sequence CASSLGGQQVYNTEAFF. In nucleotide form, the sequence is TGTGCCAGCAGCTTGGGGGGACAGCAAGTATATAACACTGAAGCTTTCTTT.